Below are 21 T cell receptor beta chains sequenced from a single sample in a study of blood T cell repertoires in COVID-19. TCRdb's table, derived via immunoSEQ multiplex PCR, lists solely in-frame clones and lacks some. The sample carries about 49,000 clones, just over 90% recorded once. Specimen: peripheral blood. The source of these receptors is a man aged 55 to 70 with COVID-19, enrolled during active disease.

This clone came up once. The chain recombines TRBV10-3 with TRBJ2-7; TRBD1 aligns across 8 bases. After removal of 4 bases from V and 4 bases from J, the junction contained 9 bases not matched to a gene. CDR1 is ENHRY and CDR2 is SYGVKD in the germline V gene. The CDR3 length is 15 residues. Here the CDR3 DNA reads TGTGCCATCAGTGCCGGACAGGGAGGAGCGTACGAGCAGTACTTC. This sequence encodes CAISAGQGGAYEQYF.

This clone was recorded only once. This sequence joins TRBV21-1 and TRBJ1-6; TRBD1, as called in the table, went unchecked against the DNA. TRBV21-1 is a recognized pseudogene. This CDR3 region has 19 residues. This chain's CDR3 is CASSKEDGQGDPSWAPLHF. CDR3 nucleotide sequence: TGTGCCAGCAGCAAAGAGGACGGACAGGGAGACCCCTCCTGGGCACCCCTCCACTTT.

The chain joins TRBV28 to TRBJ1-2; TRBD1 aligns across 8 bases. Trimming removed 4 bases from V and 8 bases from J; junction bases left unmatched: 3. There are 12 residues in the CDR3. Germline lookup yields CDR1 MDHEN and CDR2 SYDVKM. The CDR3: CASSSGGYGYTF. In DNA, the CDR3 is TGTGCCAGCAGTTCAGGGGGCTACGGCTACACCTTC.

The V call is TRBV4-1, the J call TRBJ1-2; 9 bases match TRBD1. The CDR3 length is 16 residues. V dropped 1 base and J dropped 0; count of bases not matched to a gene: 3. The V gene's germline CDR1 is MGHRA and CDR2 YSYEKL. Written as DNA, the CDR3 is TGCGCCAGCAGCCAAGGGACAGGGGTAGCTAACTATGGCTACACCTTC. It encodes CASSQGTGVANYGYTF.

The chain carries TRBV5-4 and TRBJ2-1, with 10 positions matching TRBD1. Germline V gives CDR1 SGHNT, CDR2 YYREEE (reference sequence). V trimming: 0 bases; J trimming: 6 bases; junction bases outside the gene matches: 6. The CDR3 covers 16 residues. The CDR3 coding sequence is TGTGCCAGCAGCTTGGCCAAGGGACAGGGGTTCAATGAGCAGTTCTTC. This gives the protein CASSLAKGQGFNEQFF.

The gene calls are TRBV11-3 and TRBJ2-5, with a tentative D call TRBD2 (6 bases). The CDR3 runs 16 residues. Germline V gene sequence: CDR1 SGHNT, CDR2 YENEEA. V lost 1 base and J lost 1, with 13 bases in between. The chain's CDR3 is CASSLGGLGGQETQYF. In DNA form, the CDR3 reads TGTGCCAGCAGCTTAGGGGGTCTGGGGGGCCAAGAGACCCAGTACTTC.

This CDR3 reads CASSGSGTSFWEQYF. CDR3 DNA sequence: TGTGCCAGCAGCGGGTCCGGGACTAGCTTTTGGGAGCAGTACTTC. V gene TRBV9 combines with J gene TRBJ2-7; TRBD2 aligns across 9 bases. J lost 7 bases, V lost 3 bases, and 11 bases had no gene match. Per the germline V gene, CDR1 is SGDLS and CDR2 is YYNGEE. This CDR3 region has 15 residues.

This clone was observed a single time. This chain connects TRBV18 to TRBJ1-2; no reliable D call. CDR3 length: 15 amino acids. Germline V gene data show CDR1 as KGHSH and CDR2 as LQKENI. Trimming removed 6 bases from V and 6 bases from J, with 20 bases in between. The CDR3 coding sequence is TGTGCCAGCTCCCTTGCGACATCCCTGACGGATGGCTACACCTTC. Translated, it gives CASSLATSLTDGYTF.

The V and J genes are TRBV3-1 (or the pseudogene TRBV3-2) and TRBJ1-2, with D perhaps TRBD1 (5 bases). Looked up from germline, CDR1 is LGHDT and CDR2 is YNNKEL (reference sequence). The V gene lost 0 bases and the J gene lost 3 bases, with 14 bases spanning the gap. This CDR3 contains 16 residues. The CDR3 bases are TGTGCCAGCAGCCAAGAGTTGATAGGGGCGGACTATGGCTACACCTTC. It encodes CASSQELIGADYGYTF.

V gene TRBV19 combines with J gene TRBJ1-5; unclear D gene. V was trimmed by 1 base and J by 3 bases, leaving 10 bases between them. CDR3 length: 15 amino acids. Germline CDR1 reads LNHDA; CDR2 reads SQIVND (reference sequence). The CDR3 nucleotides read TGTGCCAGTAGTATAGGAGAGGGTTTCAATCAGCCCCAGCATTTT. It yields the protein CASSIGEGFNQPQHF.

The V and J genes are TRBV29-1 and TRBJ2-1; TRBD2 matches 8 bases. Germline loops: CDR1 SQVTM, CDR2 ANQGSEA. The V segment lost 2 bases and the J segment 7 bases; nucleotides outside the gene matches: 4. The CDR3 has 13 amino acids. CDR3 in DNA: TGCAGCGTTGAACGGGGGGGGAGGAATGAGCAGTTCTTC. Translating it yields CSVERGGRNEQFF.

CDR3 region: CASSDRGYYGYTF. Written as DNA, the CDR3 is TGTGCCAGCAGTGACAGGGGATACTATGGCTACACCTTC. This sequence joins TRBV6-1 and TRBJ1-2; possibly TRBD1 for D (6 bases). From germline, CDR1 is MNHNS and CDR2 SASEGT. V was cut by 3 bases and J by 3 bases, with 8 bases left in between. The CDR3 extends over 13 amino acids.

The chain has TRBV5-4 and TRBJ2-7, with TRBD2 matching 7 bases. This CDR3 is 16 amino acids long. Germline CDR1 is SGHNT and CDR2 is YYREEE (reference sequence). J gave up 1 base and V 0 bases, and 7 bases lay outside the gene matches. Here the CDR3 reads CASSLDGGRGSYEQYF. The CDR3 nucleotides are TGTGCCAGCAGCTTGGACGGCGGGAGAGGTTCCTACGAGCAGTACTTC.

V and J are TRBV6-5 and TRBJ1-6; 8 positions match TRBD1. The CDR3 is made up of 16 amino acids. Germline loops: CDR1 MNHEY, CDR2 SVGAGI. Trimming removed 2 bases from V and 2 bases from J; junction bases left unmatched: 2. CDR3: CASSYGQGTYNSPLHF. The CDR3 DNA reads TGTGCCAGCAGTTACGGACAGGGTACCTATAATTCACCCCTCCACTTT.

Written as DNA, the CDR3 is TGTGCCAGCAGTACACAGAAAACCTATAATTCACCCCTCCACTTT. Residues: CASSTQKTYNSPLHF. The chain couples TRBV2 to TRBJ1-6; no reliable D call. The germline CDR1 and CDR2 sequences are SNHLY and FYNNEI. This CDR3 has 15 amino acids. Trimming stripped 5 bases from V and 2 bases from J, with 10 bases between.

The rearrangement uses TRBV25-1 and TRBJ1-5; the match to TRBD1 covers 9 bases. The CDR3 sequence is 18 residues long. V shed 0 bases and J 2 bases; nucleotides not matched to a gene: 8. Germline assignment: CDR1 MGHDK and CDR2 SYGVNS. The CDR3 reads CASSEYRGDRECNQPQHF. The CDR3, as DNA: TGTGCCAGCAGTGAATATAGAGGGGACAGGGAATGCAATCAGCCCCAGCATTTT. The entire variable domain, with the rest obtained from reference TRBV25-1 and TRBJ1-5, is as follows: EADIYQTPRYLVIGTGKKITLECSQTMGHDKMYWYQQDPGMELHLIHYSYGVNSTEKGDLSSESTVSRIRTEHFPLTLESARPSHTSQYLCASSEYRGDRECNQPQHFGDGTRLSIL.

DNA for the CDR3: TGCGCCAGCAGCCTAAACCCTTCGGGACAAGAGACCCAGTACTTC. Protein: CASSLNPSGQETQYF. The V gene is TRBV5-1, the J gene TRBJ2-5, with D perhaps matching TRBD2 (5 bases). V was shortened by 4 bases and J by 2 bases, with 15 bases between the two germline ends. This CDR3 has 15 residues. Germline V gene sequence: CDR1 SGHRS, CDR2 YFSETQ.

This clone has just a few counts. The V and J genes are TRBV7-9 and TRBJ2-7; 7 bases agree with TRBD2. CDR1 is SEHNR, CDR2 FQNEAQ, per germline (reference sequence). J lost 2 bases, V lost 4 bases, and 11 bases had no gene match. The CDR3 runs to 16 residues. CDR3 bases: TGTGCCAGCAGCTCTTCTCCGCGGGGGTCTACCTACGAGCAGTACTTC. This translates into CASSSSPRGSTYEQYF.

This clone was counted once. The rearrangement links TRBV7-6 to TRBJ2-2, with 9 bases lining up with TRBD1. V trimming: 4 bases; J trimming: 3 bases; junction bases outside the gene matches: 3. CDR3 size: 15 residues. The germline V gene has CDR1 SGHVS and CDR2 FNYEAQ. This chain's CDR3 is CASSSNRGHTGELFF. The DNA for the CDR3 is TGTGCCAGCAGCTCAAACAGGGGGCACACCGGGGAGCTGTTTTTT.

The rearrangement uses TRBV5-1 and TRBJ2-2; the match to TRBD2 covers 12 bases. Losses at the gene ends were 0 bases for V and 5 bases for J; bases not matched to a gene: 11. The germline V gene encodes CDR1 SGHRS and CDR2 YFSETQ. CDR3 length: 19 amino acids. CDR3 DNA sequence: TGCGCCAGCAGCTTGGACCCGCGCCTAGCGGGGGGGCCGACCGGGGAGCTGTTTTTT. Translation: CASSLDPRLAGGPTGELFF.

V and J are TRBV27 and TRBJ2-7, with 8 bases identical to TRBD2. CDR1 and CDR2 (germline): MNHEY, SMNVEV (reference sequence). The CDR3 contains 15 residues. V was clipped by 3 bases and J by 2 bases; unmatched bases: 6. CDR3 DNA sequence: TGTGCCAGCAGTTTTGGTCTAGCGGGCCCCTACGAGCAGTACTTC. Amino acids: CASSFGLAGPYEQYF.